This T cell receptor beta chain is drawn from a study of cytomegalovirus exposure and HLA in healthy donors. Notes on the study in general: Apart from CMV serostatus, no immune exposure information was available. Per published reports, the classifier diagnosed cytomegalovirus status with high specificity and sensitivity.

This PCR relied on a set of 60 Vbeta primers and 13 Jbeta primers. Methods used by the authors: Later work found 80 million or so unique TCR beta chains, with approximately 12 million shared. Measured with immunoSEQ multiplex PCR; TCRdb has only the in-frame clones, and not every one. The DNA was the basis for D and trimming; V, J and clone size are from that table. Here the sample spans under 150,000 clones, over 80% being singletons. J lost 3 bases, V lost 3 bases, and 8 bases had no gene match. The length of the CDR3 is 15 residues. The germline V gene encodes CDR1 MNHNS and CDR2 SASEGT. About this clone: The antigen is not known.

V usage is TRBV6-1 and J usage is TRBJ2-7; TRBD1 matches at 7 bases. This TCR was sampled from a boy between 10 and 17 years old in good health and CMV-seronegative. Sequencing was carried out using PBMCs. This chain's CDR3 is CASSDGTAIGYEQYF. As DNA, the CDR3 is TGTGCCAGCAGTGATGGGACAGCAATAGGCTACGAGCAGTACTTC.